A selection of T cell receptor beta chains follows, all from one sample in a study of somatic mutations in cytotoxic T cells in rheumatoid arthritis. The data were produced by immunoSEQ multiplex PCR, yet TCRdb's version contains in-frame clones alone and is incomplete. This sample yields some 3,600 clones, of which more than 80% are seen a single time; about two thirds belongs to the top ten. Source material: CD8+ T cells sorted from blood. The origin of the receptors is a man in his forties or fifties with rheumatoid arthritis. Both conserved end residues are part of each CDR3. The order of the fields is J gene, V gene, D gene, clone size, CDR3 protein, CDR3 DNA. D genes are given only for firm matches. Size tells how often a clone was seen (once, few, many) or the class of an expanded clone, and some rows leave it out.

j_call: TRBJ1-1; v_call: TRBV5-4; d_call: .; clone_size: .; cdr3_aa: CASSQTKTGRVEAFF; cdr3_nt: TGTGCCAGCAGCCAAACAAAAACAGGGCGAGTTGAAGCTTTCTTT
j_call: TRBJ2-3; v_call: TRBV2; d_call: .; clone_size: .; cdr3_aa: CASRVSQGPPSTDTQYF; cdr3_nt: TGTGCCAGCAGAGTTTCACAGGGCCCTCCTTCCACAGATACGCAGTATTTT
j_call: TRBJ2-7; v_call: TRBV4-2; d_call: TRBD2; clone_size: .; cdr3_aa: CASSQGLASSYEQYF; cdr3_nt: TGTGCCAGCAGCCAAGGACTAGCGAGCTCCTACGAGCAGTACTTC
j_call: TRBJ2-7; v_call: TRBV29-1; d_call: .; clone_size: .; cdr3_aa: CSVYRDYEQYF; cdr3_nt: TGCAGCGTCTACAGGGATTACGAGCAGTACTTC
j_call: TRBJ2-5; v_call: TRBV7-9; d_call: TRBD2; clone_size: .; cdr3_aa: CASSWGASGRPETQYF; cdr3_nt: TGTGCCAGCAGCTGGGGCGCTAGCGGGAGACCAGAGACCCAGTACTTC
j_call: TRBJ1-5; v_call: TRBV6-1; d_call: TRBD1; clone_size: .; cdr3_aa: CASSPDRGGAQPQHF; cdr3_nt: TGTGCCAGCAGCCCGGACAGGGGAGGGGCGCAGCCCCAGCATTTT
j_call: TRBJ2-1; v_call: TRBV6-1; d_call: .; clone_size: .; cdr3_aa: CASRRKRTDYNEQFF; cdr3_nt: TGTGCCAGCAGACGGAAGAGGACAGACTACAATGAGCAGTTCTTC
j_call: TRBJ1-4; v_call: TRBV10-2; d_call: TRBD1; clone_size: once; cdr3_aa: CASSDVGQGLEKLFF; cdr3_nt: TGCGCCAGCAGTGACGTGGGACAGGGACTTGAAAAACTGTTTTTT
j_call: TRBJ1-4; v_call: TRBV7-9; d_call: TRBD1; clone_size: .; cdr3_aa: CASSAGQDNEKLFF; cdr3_nt: TGTGCCAGCAGCGCGGGACAGGACAATGAAAAACTGTTTTTT
j_call: TRBJ2-1; v_call: TRBV27; d_call: TRBD2; clone_size: .; cdr3_aa: CASSLGTTYNEQFF; cdr3_nt: TGTGCCAGCAGTTTAGGGACTACGTACAATGAGCAGTTCTTC
j_call: TRBJ2-7; v_call: TRBV29-1; d_call: TRBD1; clone_size: .; cdr3_aa: CSVTTGTGGYEQYF; cdr3_nt: TGCAGCGTTACCACCGGGACAGGGGGCTACGAGCAGTACTTC
j_call: TRBJ2-7; v_call: TRBV9; d_call: TRBD2; clone_size: .; cdr3_aa: CASGSSGRTYEQYF; cdr3_nt: TGTGCCAGCGGAAGTAGCGGGCGAACCTACGAGCAGTACTTC
j_call: TRBJ1-1; v_call: TRBV25-1; d_call: TRBD1; clone_size: .; cdr3_aa: CASSEVGQETEAFF; cdr3_nt: TGTGCCAGCAGTGAAGTGGGACAGGAGACTGAAGCTTTCTTT
j_call: TRBJ1-2; v_call: TRBV4-1; d_call: .; clone_size: .; cdr3_aa: CASSQEDAGVGGYTF; cdr3_nt: TGCGCCAGCAGCCAAGAGGATGCGGGGGTCGGCGGCTACACCTTC
j_call: TRBJ1-2; v_call: TRBV5-5; d_call: .; clone_size: .; cdr3_aa: CASKGSLGFGYTF; cdr3_nt: TGTGCCAGCAAGGGGTCGTTGGGGTTCGGCTACACCTTC